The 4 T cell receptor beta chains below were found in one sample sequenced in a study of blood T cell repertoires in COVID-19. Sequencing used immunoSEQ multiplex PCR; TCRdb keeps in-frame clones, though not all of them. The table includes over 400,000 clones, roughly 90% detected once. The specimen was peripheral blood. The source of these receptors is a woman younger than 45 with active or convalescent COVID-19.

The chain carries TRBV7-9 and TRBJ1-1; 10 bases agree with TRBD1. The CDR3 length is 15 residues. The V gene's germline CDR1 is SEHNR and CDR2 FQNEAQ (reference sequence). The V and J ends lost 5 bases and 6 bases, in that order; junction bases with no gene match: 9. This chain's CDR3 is CASSLYFGTGAEAFF. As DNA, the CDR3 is TGTGCCAGCAGCCTGTACTTTGGGACAGGGGCTGAAGCTTTCTTT.

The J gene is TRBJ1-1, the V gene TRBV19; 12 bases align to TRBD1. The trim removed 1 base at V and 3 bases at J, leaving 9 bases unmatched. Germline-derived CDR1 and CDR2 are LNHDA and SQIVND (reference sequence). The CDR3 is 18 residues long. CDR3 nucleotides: TGTGCCAGTAGTATAGTTCCGGGACAGGGGGCTTCGGACACTGAAGCTTTCTTT. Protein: CASSIVPGQGASDTEAFF.

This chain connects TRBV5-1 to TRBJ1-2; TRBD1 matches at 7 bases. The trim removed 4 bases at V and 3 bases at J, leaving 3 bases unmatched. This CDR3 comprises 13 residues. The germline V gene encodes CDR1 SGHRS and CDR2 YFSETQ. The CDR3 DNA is TGCGCCAGCAGCGGAACAGGGGACTATGGCTACACCTTC. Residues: CASSGTGDYGYTF.

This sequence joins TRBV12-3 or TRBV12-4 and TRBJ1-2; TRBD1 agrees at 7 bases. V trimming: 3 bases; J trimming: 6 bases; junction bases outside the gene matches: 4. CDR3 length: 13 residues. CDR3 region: CASSFEGAHGYTF. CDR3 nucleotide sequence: TGTGCCAGCAGTTTTGAGGGGGCCCATGGCTACACCTTC.